This section outlines one T cell receptor beta chain sequence together with its context. The data were produced by immunoSEQ multiplex PCR, yet TCRdb's version contains in-frame clones alone and is incomplete. The sample has around 160,000 clones, 80% to 90% seen once. The entry originates in a study of blood T cell repertoires in COVID-19. CDR1 MNHEY and CDR2 SVGAGI come from the germline V gene. Between the trimmed V and J ends, which lost 5 bases and 8 bases, there was a span of 16 bases. This CDR3 spans 15 amino acids. The chain uses TRBV6-5 and TRBJ1-6; D may be TRBD1 (5 bases). The sequence derives from a man in his 60s with acute or convalescent COVID-19. Sequenced input: peripheral blood. CDR3 nucleotides: TGTGCCAGCAGTAACAACAGGCCTGTGGATTCACCCCTCCACTTT. Translating gives CASSNNRPVDSPLHF.